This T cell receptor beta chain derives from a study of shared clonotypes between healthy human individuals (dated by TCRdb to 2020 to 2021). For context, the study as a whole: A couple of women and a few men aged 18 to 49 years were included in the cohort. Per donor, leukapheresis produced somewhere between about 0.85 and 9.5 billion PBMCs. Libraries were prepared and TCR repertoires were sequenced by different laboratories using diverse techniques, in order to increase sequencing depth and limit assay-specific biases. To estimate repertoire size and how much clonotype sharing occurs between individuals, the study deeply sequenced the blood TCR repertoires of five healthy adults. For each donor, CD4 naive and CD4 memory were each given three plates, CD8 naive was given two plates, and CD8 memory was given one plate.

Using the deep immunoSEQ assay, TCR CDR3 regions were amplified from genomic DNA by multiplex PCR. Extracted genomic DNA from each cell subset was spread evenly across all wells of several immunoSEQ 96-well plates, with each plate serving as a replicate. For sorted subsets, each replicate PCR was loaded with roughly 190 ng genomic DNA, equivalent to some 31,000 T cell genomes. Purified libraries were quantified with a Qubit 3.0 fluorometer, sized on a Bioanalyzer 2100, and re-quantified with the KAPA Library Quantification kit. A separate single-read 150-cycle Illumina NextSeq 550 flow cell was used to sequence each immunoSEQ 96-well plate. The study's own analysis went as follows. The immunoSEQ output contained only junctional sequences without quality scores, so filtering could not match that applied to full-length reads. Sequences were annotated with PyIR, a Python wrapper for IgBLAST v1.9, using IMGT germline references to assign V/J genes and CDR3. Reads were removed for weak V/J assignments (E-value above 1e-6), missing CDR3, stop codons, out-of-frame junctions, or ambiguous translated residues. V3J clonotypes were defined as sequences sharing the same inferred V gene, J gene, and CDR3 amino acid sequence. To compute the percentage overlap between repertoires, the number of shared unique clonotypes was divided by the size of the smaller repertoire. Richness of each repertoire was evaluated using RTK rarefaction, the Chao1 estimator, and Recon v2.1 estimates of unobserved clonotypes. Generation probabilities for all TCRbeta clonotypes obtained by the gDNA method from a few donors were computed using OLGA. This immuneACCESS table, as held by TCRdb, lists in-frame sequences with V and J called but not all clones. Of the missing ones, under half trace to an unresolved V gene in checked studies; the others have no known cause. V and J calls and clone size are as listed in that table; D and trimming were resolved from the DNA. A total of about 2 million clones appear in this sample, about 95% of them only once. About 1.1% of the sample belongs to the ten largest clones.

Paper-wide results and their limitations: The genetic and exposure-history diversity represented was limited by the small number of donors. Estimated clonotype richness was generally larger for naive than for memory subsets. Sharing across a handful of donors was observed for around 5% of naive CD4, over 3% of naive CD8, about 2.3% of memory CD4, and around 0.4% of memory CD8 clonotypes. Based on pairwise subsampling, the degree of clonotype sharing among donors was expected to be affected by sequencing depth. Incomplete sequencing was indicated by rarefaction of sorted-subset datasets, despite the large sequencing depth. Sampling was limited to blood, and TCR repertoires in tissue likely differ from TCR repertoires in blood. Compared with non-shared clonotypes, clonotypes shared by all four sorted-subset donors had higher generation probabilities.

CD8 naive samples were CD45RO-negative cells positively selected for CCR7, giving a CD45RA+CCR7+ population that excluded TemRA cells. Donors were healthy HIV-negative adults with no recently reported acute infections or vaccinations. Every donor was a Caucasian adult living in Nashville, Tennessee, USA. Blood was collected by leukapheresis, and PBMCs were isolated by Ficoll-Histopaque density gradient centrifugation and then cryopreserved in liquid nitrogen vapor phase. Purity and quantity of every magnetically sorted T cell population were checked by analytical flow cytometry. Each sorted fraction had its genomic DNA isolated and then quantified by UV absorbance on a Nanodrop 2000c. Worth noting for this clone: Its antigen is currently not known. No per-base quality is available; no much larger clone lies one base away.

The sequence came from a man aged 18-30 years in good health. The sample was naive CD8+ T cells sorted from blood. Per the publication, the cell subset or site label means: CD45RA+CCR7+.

The nucleotides read TGTGCCAGCAGCTTGGGACAGGGAACTTCAAGGACCGGGGAGCTGTTTTTT. Translated, it reads CASSLGQGTSRTGELFF. The rearranged segments are TRBV5-4 and TRBJ2-2, and 7 bases in between align with TRBD1. CDR1 SGHNT and CDR2 YYREEE are derived from the germline V gene (reference sequence). Counted from cysteine to phenylalanine, this CDR3 has 17 amino acids. The read is trimmed to its CDR3 DNA, 51 bases read in frame from base 1. Trimming accounts for 0 bases at V and 5 bases at J, while the number of junction bases matched to no gene is 10.